These 18 T cell receptor beta chains were all obtained from the same sample, sequenced in a study of blood T cell repertoires in COVID-19. Using immunoSEQ multiplex PCR, the repertoire was profiled, and TCRdb retains in-frame clones only, with some absent. The profile shows about 460,000 clones, 75% to 90% of them singletons. The sequenced sample consisted of PBMCs or T cells enriched from blood (not recorded which). All receptors derive from a woman aged 60-70 years who had recovered from COVID-19.

J is TRBJ1-6 and V is TRBV6-4, with TRBD1 identical over 10 bases. The trim removed 0 bases at V and 7 bases at J, leaving 0 bases unmatched. Germline lookup yields CDR1 MRHNA and CDR2 SNTAGT. This CDR3 region has 15 residues. CDR3: CASSDSGQGNSPLHF. The DNA of the CDR3 is TGTGCCAGCAGTGACTCGGGACAGGGGAATTCACCCCTCCACTTT.

The chain employs TRBV4-2 and TRBJ1-3, with D unresolved. Trimming removed 1 base from V and 0 bases from J, with 10 bases in between. The CDR3 spans 16 residues. Germline V gene lookup returns CDR1 LGHNA and CDR2 YNFKEQ. Here the CDR3 DNA reads TGTGCCAGCAGCCAAGGCCTGCGGGGCTCTGGAAACACCATATATTTT. Translating it yields CASSQGLRGSGNTIYF.

V and J are TRBV21-1 and TRBJ2-3; the D call in the table, TRBD1, was not verified against the DNA. TRBV21-1 is a pseudogene locus. The CDR3 extends over 19 amino acids. The CDR3 nucleotides are TGTGCCAGCAGTCCGCAAAGTCGGGCAGGGGGCGTCCGGGCAGATACGCAGTATTTT. Translating gives CASSPQSRAGGVRADTQYF.

The genes are TRBV7-9 and TRBJ1-1, with D perhaps TRBD1 (5 bases). V lost 5 bases, J lost 0 bases, and 16 bases lay in between. The V gene's germline CDR1 is SEHNR and CDR2 FQNEAQ (reference sequence). The CDR3 is 16 residues long. CDR3 sequence: CASSHGWAGVNTEAFF. The CDR3 region has the DNA TGTGCCAGCAGCCACGGGTGGGCGGGGGTGAACACTGAAGCTTTCTTT.

J is TRBJ1-5 and V is TRBV2; unclear D gene. Trimming removed 3 bases from V and 7 bases from J, with 13 bases in between. CDR3 size: 14 residues. Germline values: CDR1 SNHLY, CDR2 FYNNEI. CDR3 residues: CASSEAQVKQPQHF. In DNA form, the CDR3 reads TGTGCCAGCAGTGAGGCCCAGGTGAAGCAGCCCCAGCATTTT.

This clone was detected only once. This sample includes further DNA sequences coding for the same CDR3. The chain has TRBV30 and TRBJ1-5; perhaps TRBD1 as D (6 bases). Germline loops: CDR1 GTSNPN, CDR2 SVGIG (reference sequence). The germline V and J ends were trimmed by 2 bases and 4 bases, with 9 bases remaining between them. CDR3 length: 13 residues. Written as DNA, the CDR3 is TGTGCCTGGAGTCCGCAGGGGAATCAGCCCCAGCATTTT. Translating it yields CAWSPQGNQPQHF.

This chain uses TRBV7-9 with TRBJ1-2, with a possible D match to TRBD1 (5 bases). V dropped 1 base and J dropped 4 bases, with 10 bases sitting between them. This CDR3 is built from 14 residues. CDR1 and CDR2 from the germline V gene are SEHNR and FQNEAQ (reference sequence). The CDR3 nucleotides are TGTGCCAGCAGCTTAGACAGGTCCTCCTATGGCTACACCTTC. Amino acid sequence: CASSLDRSSYGYTF.

This chain joins TRBV12-5 and TRBJ1-4; unclear D gene. The CDR3 extends over 13 amino acids. The V gene's germline CDR1 is LGHNT and CDR2 FRNRAP. Trimming shortened V by 6 bases and J by 5 bases, and 10 bases separated the two germline ends. CDR3 loop: CASGRGLNEKLFF. CDR3 in DNA: TGTGCTAGTGGCCGAGGACTCAATGAAAAACTGTTTTTT.

The chain uses TRBV6-1 and TRBJ2-1; 12 bases map to TRBD2. The germline V gene encodes CDR1 MNHNS and CDR2 SASEGT. The CDR3 length is 16 residues. Trimming at V came to 2 bases and at J to 7 bases, leaving 6 bases not matched to a gene. The CDR3 here is CASSEIGTSGWNEQFF. The DNA of the CDR3 is TGTGCCAGCAGTGAAATTGGGACTAGCGGGTGGAATGAGCAGTTCTTC.

J is TRBJ2-7 and V is TRBV5-3; possibly TRBD1 for D (5 bases). TRBV5-3 is an ORF, and what it does is uncertain. The CDR3 has 14 amino acids. V gave up 0 bases and J gave up 5 bases, with 12 bases separating them. The CDR3, as DNA: TGTGCCAGAAGCTTGGAGGCAGGGTCTGACGAGCAGTACGTC. As protein: CARSLEAGSDEQYV.

The rearrangement uses TRBV19 and TRBJ1-2; 7 bases align to TRBD1. The ends lost 7 bases at V and 4 bases at J; junction bases unmatched: 12. In germline, CDR1 is LNHDA, CDR2 SQIVND (reference sequence). There are 15 residues in the CDR3. CDR3 DNA sequence: TGTGCCAGTACCGCCGGGAGGGACAGAGGCTATGGCTACACCTTC. Protein: CASTAGRDRGYGYTF.

The chain joins TRBV24-1 to TRBJ2-1, with 9 bases lining up with TRBD1. The CDR3 is 17 residues long. Germline CDR1 and CDR2: KGHDR and SFDVKD. V trimming: 3 bases; J trimming: 1 base; junction bases outside the gene matches: 6. CDR3 sequence: CATSDNRGLRSYNEQFF. In DNA form, the CDR3 reads TGTGCCACCAGTGATAACAGGGGGCTGAGGTCCTACAATGAGCAGTTCTTC.

As concerns this clone: Other DNA sequences within the sample encode an identical CDR3. CDR3 coding DNA: TGCGCCAGCAGCCCCTCTGGACAGGGGGCAGGAAACACCATATATTTT. Translated, it gives CASSPSGQGAGNTIYF. V gene TRBV5-1 combines with J gene TRBJ1-3; 11 positions match TRBD1. The germline V gene has CDR1 SGHRS and CDR2 YFSETQ. J gave up 4 bases and V 4 bases, and 7 bases lay outside the gene matches. This CDR3 region has 16 residues.

This clone was detected only once. Mismatch with germline at one junction end may stem from a read error. Other DNA sequences within the sample encode an identical CDR3. The chain links TRBV12-5 to TRBJ2-4; TRBD2 aligns across 7 bases. The CDR3 has 17 amino acids. The germline V gene has CDR1 LGHNT and CDR2 FRNRAP. In nucleotides, the CDR3 is TGTGCTAGTGGTTTGTCGACTAGCCGGAGGTCCAAAAACATTCAATACTTC. Its protein product is CASGLSTSRRSKNIQYF.

This sequence joins TRBV5-1 and TRBJ1-3; possibly TRBD1 for D (5 bases). Trimming removed 0 bases from V and 8 bases from J, with 18 bases in between. The CDR3 has 16 residues. Germline V gene lookup returns CDR1 SGHRS and CDR2 YFSETQ. CDR3 in amino acids: CASSLVPGLGSDTIYF. The CDR3 DNA reads as TGCGCCAGCAGCTTGGTTCCGGGACTCGGTTCAGACACCATATATTTT.

In this sample, this clone turned up once. The same CDR3 is also encoded by other DNA sequences in this sample. The V call is TRBV28, the J call TRBJ1-2; 8 nucleotides agree with TRBD1. Germline trimming cut 5 bases from V and 4 bases from J; bases unmatched to any gene: 9. CDR3 length: 15 amino acids. Germline CDR1 reads MDHEN; CDR2 reads SYDVKM. The CDR3 here is CASSPGQGGPYGYTF. The CDR3 DNA reads as TGTGCCAGCAGTCCCGGACAGGGAGGACCCTATGGCTACACCTTC.

The chain has TRBV27 and TRBJ1-4, with TRBD1 as a possible D gene (5 bases). The CDR3 has 13 amino acids. V was trimmed by 0 bases and J by 8 bases, leaving 7 bases between them. Germline V lookup: CDR1 MNHEY, CDR2 SMNVEV (reference sequence). The DNA of the CDR3 is TGTGCCAGCAGTTTATCAGGGGTGGAAAAACTGTTTTTT. Protein sequence: CASSLSGVEKLFF.

The chain recombines TRBV6-5 with TRBJ1-6; 9 nucleotides line up with TRBD1. The CDR3 consists of 16 residues. The V segment lost 2 bases and the J segment 7 bases; nucleotides outside the gene matches: 6. Germline V gene data show CDR1 as MNHEY and CDR2 as SVGAGI. The DNA for the CDR3 is TGTGCCAGCAGTTACGAGGTCGGGACAGGGAATTCACCCCTCCACTTT. Translated: CASSYEVGTGNSPLHF.